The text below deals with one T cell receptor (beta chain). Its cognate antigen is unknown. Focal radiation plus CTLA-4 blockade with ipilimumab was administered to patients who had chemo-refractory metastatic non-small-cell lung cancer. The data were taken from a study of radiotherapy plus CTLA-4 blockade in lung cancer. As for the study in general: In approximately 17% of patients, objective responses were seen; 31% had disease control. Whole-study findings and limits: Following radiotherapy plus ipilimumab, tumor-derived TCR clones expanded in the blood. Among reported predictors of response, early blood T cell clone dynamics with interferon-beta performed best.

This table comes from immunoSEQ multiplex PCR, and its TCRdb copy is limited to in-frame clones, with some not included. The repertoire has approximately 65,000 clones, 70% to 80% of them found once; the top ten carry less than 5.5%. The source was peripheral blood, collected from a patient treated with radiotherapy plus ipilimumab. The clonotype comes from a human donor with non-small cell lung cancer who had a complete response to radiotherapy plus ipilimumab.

In DNA form, the CDR3 reads TGTGCCAGCAGTTACGCCGAAAGGGTTCAGCCCCAGCATTTT. Amino acid sequence: CASSYAERVQPQHF. The gene calls are TRBV6-5 and TRBJ1-5; D is uncertain. The V gene's germline CDR1 is MNHEY and CDR2 SVGAGI. This CDR3 is built from 14 residues. The V and J ends lost 2 bases and 6 bases respectively, with 11 bases between them.